Presented here are 30 T cell receptor beta chains from one specimen sequenced in a study of T cells in Graves' hyperthyroidism and ophthalmopathy. Amplification yielded TCR beta CDR3 regions, with RNA transcripts as the source. RT-PCR in the first round (using the HTBI primer set) targeted the TCR CDR3. TCRdb itself ran the multiplex PCR reads through MiXCR, one entry per CDR3 protein. Of about 640,000 distinct CDR3 sequences detected, around 20% appear once; the ten largest clones hold 30% to 40%. The sequenced sample was blood. The receptors originated from a man under 40 with Graves' ophthalmopathy.

V gene TRBV7-9 combines with J gene TRBJ2-3; TRBD1 matches 9 bases. This CDR3 has 20 residues. The germline V gene encodes CDR1 SEHNR and CDR2 FQNEAQ (reference sequence). Trimming removed 1 base from V and 0 bases from J; junction bases left unmatched: 14. Here the CDR3 DNA reads TGTGCCAGCAGCTTAGGCGCGGGACAGGGATGGGAATCTAGCACAGATACGCAGTATTTT. Translated, it gives CASSLGAGQGWESSTDTQYF.

At least ten counts were recorded for this clonotype. The chain is built from TRBV12-3 or TRBV12-4 and TRBJ2-5; tentative D call: TRBD1 (6 bases). The CDR3 totals 14 residues. V was shortened by 5 bases and J by 0 bases, with 10 bases between the two germline ends. The CDR3 region is CASSPQGHQETQYF. CDR3 in DNA: TGTGCCAGCAGTCCACAGGGCCACCAAGAGACCCAGTACTTC.

This clonotype was seen only a few times. Written as DNA, the CDR3 is TGTGCCAGCAGTTTATACCAGGGATATAATTCACCCCTCCACTTT. It is translated as CASSLYQGYNSPLHF. V gene TRBV27 combines with J gene TRBJ1-6; maybe TRBD1 (5 bases). V was cut by 1 base and J by 4 bases, with 8 bases left in between. The CDR3 totals 15 residues. Germline V lookup: CDR1 MNHEY, CDR2 SMNVEV (reference sequence).

This clonotype came up many times. V gene TRBV24-1 combines with J gene TRBJ2-3; weak D call: TRBD2 (6 bases). Trimming removed 3 bases at V and 0 bases at J, with 18 bases between. Germline values: CDR1 KGHDR, CDR2 SFDVKD. This CDR3 is 18 amino acids long. The CDR3 sequence: CATSDPYLRGGSTDTQYF. CDR3 in DNA: TGTGCCACCAGTGATCCATATCTACGGGGAGGTAGCACAGATACGCAGTATTTT.

The chain is built from TRBV19 and TRBJ2-3, with D unclear. CDR3 length: 16 amino acids. Looked up from germline, CDR1 is LNHDA and CDR2 is SQIVND (reference sequence). The V gene lost 3 bases and the J gene lost 1 base, with 14 bases spanning the gap. In DNA, the CDR3 is TGTGCCAGTAGTATTCGAGGATCTTTGGGCACAGATACGCAGTATTTT. This codes for CASSIRGSLGTDTQYF.

This clonotype came up a few times. The chain uses TRBV30 and TRBJ1-2, with 7 bases aligning to TRBD1. This CDR3 contains 17 residues. Germline CDR1 reads GTSNPN; CDR2 reads SVGIG (reference sequence). V lost 0 bases to trimming and J lost 4 bases; unmatched junction nucleotides: 14. The CDR3 nucleotides read TGTGCCTGGAGTGTACTAAACAGGGGCTGGGAGGGCTATGGCTACACCTTC. This gives the protein CAWSVLNRGWEGYGYTF.

In this sample, this clonotype turned up a few times. V gene TRBV7-3 combines with J gene TRBJ1-1; D is possibly TRBD1 (5 bases). The V end was cut by 2 bases, the J end by 2 bases, with 12 bases between. The CDR3 length is 15 residues. Germline CDR1 SGHTA, CDR2 FQGTGA. CDR3 region: CASSLQGTTNTEAFF. The CDR3 DNA reads as TGTGCCAGCAGCTTACAAGGGACTACCAACACTGAAGCTTTCTTT.

This clonotype was detected only a few times. The chain uses TRBV2 and TRBJ2-3, with D perhaps TRBD1 (5 bases). The length of the CDR3 is 14 residues. Trimming stripped 8 bases from V and 3 bases from J, with 15 bases between. The germline CDR1 and CDR2 sequences are SNHLY and FYNNEI. CDR3: CASQARELTDTQYF. The CDR3, as DNA: TGTGCCAGCCAAGCCAGGGAATTGACAGATACGCAGTATTTT.

The chain combines TRBV28 with TRBJ2-1; 7 nucleotides line up with TRBD2. V was clipped by 6 bases and J by 10 bases; unmatched bases: 6. The CDR3 runs 12 residues. Germline V CDR1 and CDR2: MDHEN, SYDVKM. In nucleotides, the CDR3 is TGTGCCAGCAGATCCGGGACTAAGGAGCAGTTCTTC. Translating gives CASRSGTKEQFF.

V and J are TRBV7-9 and TRBJ1-2; D remains unclear. Per the germline V gene, CDR1 is SEHNR and CDR2 is FQNEAQ (reference sequence). Trimming removed 8 bases from V and 4 bases from J, with 11 bases in between. The CDR3 loop spans 12 amino acids. Written as DNA, the CDR3 is TGTGCCAGCGGCAACGGCCCCTATGGCTACACCTTC. Its protein is CASGNGPYGYTF.

This clonotype was picked up a small number of times. V is TRBV28 and J is TRBJ1-3; D not resolved. V was shortened by 10 bases and J by 1 base, with 14 bases between the two germline ends. Germline V gene sequence: CDR1 MDHEN, CDR2 SYDVKM. CDR3 length: 14 residues. CDR3 in amino acids: CATTRHTSGNTIYF. The CDR3 DNA is TGTGCCACCACACGGCACACTTCTGGAAACACCATATATTTT.

This clonotype was detected many times. The chain employs TRBV6-1 and TRBJ1-2; a weak D match, TRBD1 (6 bases). Germline assignment: CDR1 MNHNS and CDR2 SASEGT. The V and J ends lost 8 bases and 2 bases respectively, with 18 bases between them. This CDR3 has 15 residues. The chain's CDR3 is CASPFPTRGNYGYTF. The CDR3 nucleotides are TGTGCCAGCCCCTTCCCCACCAGGGGCAACTATGGCTACACCTTC.

The rearrangement links TRBV28 to TRBJ2-1; the match to TRBD2 covers 12 bases. The CDR3 is 15 amino acids. V was clipped by 4 bases and J by 9 bases; unmatched bases: 7. CDR1 is MDHEN, CDR2 SYDVKM, per germline. In nucleotides, the CDR3 is TGTGCCAGCAGTTCCGGGACTAGCGGGCGTGCTGAGCAGTTCTTC. This codes for CASSSGTSGRAEQFF. Full variable domain (missing parts from reference TRBV28 and TRBJ2-1): DVKVTQSSRYLVKRTGEKVFLECVQDMDHENMFWYRQDPGLGLRLIYFSYDVKMKEKGDIPEGYSVSREKKERFSLILESASTNQTSMYLCASSSGTSGRAEQFFGPGTRLTVL.

V usage is TRBV7-2 and J usage is TRBJ2-1, with 7 nucleotides matching TRBD2. The germline V gene encodes CDR1 SGHTA and CDR2 FQGNSA. This CDR3 is 15 amino acids long. After removal of 4 bases from V and 1 base from J, the junction contained 4 bases not matched to a gene. The CDR3 DNA is TGTGCCAGCAGCTCCGAAGCGGGATCCTACAATGAGCAGTTCTTC. It translates to CASSSEAGSYNEQFF. Full variable domain (rest looked up from reference TRBV7-2 and TRBJ2-1): GAGVSQSPSNKVTEKGKDVELRCDPISGHTALYWYRQSLGQGLEFLIYFQGNSAPDKSGLPSDRFSAERTGGSVSTLTIQRTQQEDSAVYLCASSSEAGSYNEQFFGPGTRLTVL.

This clonotype was seen repeatedly, ten times or more. The rearrangement links TRBV18 to TRBJ2-7, with D maybe TRBD1 (6 bases). V shed 0 bases and J shed 0 bases, with 12 bases lying between them. CDR1 is KGHSH, CDR2 LQKENI, per germline. This CDR3 contains 16 residues. The CDR3 reads CASSPPYRESSYEQYF. CDR3 coding DNA: TGTGCCAGCTCACCACCGTACAGGGAAAGCTCCTACGAGCAGTACTTC. Together with reference TRBV18 and TRBJ2-7, the CDR3 gives the full variable domain: NAGVMQNPRHLVRRRGQEARLRCSPMKGHSHVYWYRQLPEEGLKFMVYLQKENIIDESGMPKERFSAEFPKEGPSILRIQQVVRGDSAAYFCASSPPYRESSYEQYFGPGTRLTVT.

The chain recombines TRBV19 with TRBJ2-3; 10 nucleotides align to TRBD2. Per germline, CDR1 LNHDA and CDR2 SQIVND (reference sequence). Unmatched junction bases numbered 6, after V lost 4 bases and J lost 2 bases. The CDR3 sequence is 16 residues long. This chain's CDR3 is CASSSLAGEITDTQYF. Written as DNA, the CDR3 is TGTGCCAGTAGTAGTCTAGCGGGAGAGATCACAGATACGCAGTATTTT.

This clonotype was recorded at least ten times. The gene calls are TRBV27 and TRBJ2-7; a possible D gene is TRBD1 (7 bases). V dropped 6 bases and J dropped 5 bases, with 17 bases sitting between them. CDR1 is MNHEY and CDR2 is SMNVEV in the germline V gene (reference sequence). The CDR3 contains 14 residues. The CDR3 DNA reads TGTGCCAGCAGACTTACGACAGGGAGGCACGAGCAGTACTTC. This translates into CASRLTTGRHEQYF.

This chain joins TRBV6-1 and TRBJ2-5; D possibly corresponds to TRBD1 (6 bases). Per the germline V gene, CDR1 is MNHNS and CDR2 is SASEGT. V lost 9 bases and J lost 5, with 13 bases in between. This CDR3 contains 12 residues. CDR3 loop: CASRTASETQYF. The DNA of the CDR3 is TGTGCCAGTCGGACAGCATCGGAGACCCAGTACTTC.

The gene calls are TRBV9 and TRBJ1-5; D gene unclear. Germline V CDR1 and CDR2: SGDLS, YYNGEE. V was shortened by 0 bases and J by 0 bases, with 4 bases between the two germline ends. This CDR3 region has 14 residues. CDR3 coding DNA: TGTGCCAGCAGCGTAGACGATAGCAATCAGCCCCAGCATTTT. It encodes CASSVDDSNQPQHF. Together with reference TRBV9 and TRBJ1-5, the CDR3 gives the full variable domain: DSGVTQTPKHLITATGQRVTLRCSPRSGDLSVYWYQQSLDQGLQFLIQYYNGEERAKGNILERFSAQQFPDLHSELNLSSLELGDSALYFCASSVDDSNQPQHFGDGTRLSIL.

This clonotype appeared many times. The chain uses TRBV7-2 and TRBJ2-4; perhaps TRBD1 as D (6 bases). The V gene lost 4 bases and the J gene lost 7 bases, with 14 bases spanning the gap. The V gene's germline CDR1 is SGHTA and CDR2 FQGNSA. This CDR3 has 14 residues. The CDR3 DNA follows: TGTGCCAGCAGCTCTGGGGGAAGGGGGAACATTCAGTACTTC. It translates to CASSSGGRGNIQYF.

The chain recombines TRBV19 with TRBJ1-1; D uncertain. The CDR3 sequence is 11 residues long. Trimming shortened V by 10 bases and J by 3 bases, and 9 bases separated the two germline ends. CDR1 LNHDA and CDR2 SQIVND come from the germline V gene (reference sequence). DNA of the CDR3: TGTGCCACGGGGTCTGACACTGAAGCTTTCTTT. Amino acid sequence: CATGSDTEAFF.

This clonotype was seen at least ten times. V and J are TRBV20-1 and TRBJ2-7, with TRBD1 as a possible D gene (5 bases). This CDR3 is 13 amino acids long. Germline V gives CDR1 DFQATT, CDR2 SNEGSKA (reference sequence). Trimming stripped 1 base from V and 6 bases from J, with 13 bases between. The CDR3 protein is CSARGSPGIEQYF. The CDR3 region has the DNA TGCAGTGCTAGAGGAAGCCCAGGGATCGAGCAGTACTTC.

In its sample, this clonotype was seen a few times. The CDR3 sequence: CASSGPTGEAFF. CDR3 bases: TGTGCCAGCAGCGGACCGACAGGGGAGGCTTTCTTT. The V gene is TRBV9, the J gene TRBJ1-1, with 8 positions matching TRBD1. CDR1 SGDLS and CDR2 YYNGEE come from the germline V gene. This CDR3 has 12 residues. The V gene end was trimmed by 3 bases and the J gene end by 11 bases; junction bases not matched to a gene: 6.

The CDR3 nucleotides are TGTGCCAGCAGCTGGACCCCAGGCGCGAACATTCAGTACTTC. Translation gives CASSWTPGANIQYF. The V call is TRBV7-9, the J call TRBJ2-4, with D uncertain. Trimming removed 4 bases at V and 7 bases at J, with 14 bases between. This CDR3 has 14 residues. Germline V gene lookup returns CDR1 SEHNR and CDR2 FQNEAQ (reference sequence).

The rearrangement joins TRBV2 to TRBJ1-3; D gene unclear. Looked up from germline, CDR1 is SNHLY and CDR2 is FYNNEI. The CDR3 has 14 amino acids. With 8 bases removed from V and 0 bases from J, the gap between germline ends came to 11 bases. The chain's CDR3 is CASSAGSSGNTIYF. CDR3 bases: TGTGCCAGCTCGGCGGGTAGCTCTGGAAACACCATATATTTT.

This chain connects TRBV20-1 to TRBJ2-3, with 16 bases fitting TRBD2. Germline assignment: CDR1 DFQATT and CDR2 SNEGSKA (reference sequence). CDR3 length: 16 amino acids. V was clipped by 3 bases and J by 7 bases; unmatched bases: 7. This CDR3 reads CSASLGTSGRANTQYF. For the CDR3, the DNA is TGCAGTGCTAGTCTGGGGACTAGCGGGAGGGCGAATACGCAGTATTTT.

The chain links TRBV7-8 to TRBJ2-1; unclear D gene. This CDR3 region has 12 residues. With 5 bases removed from V and 8 bases from J, the gap between germline ends came to 10 bases. CDR1 and CDR2 from the germline V gene are SGHVS and FQNEAQ. The CDR3 here is CASSDRSYEQFF. CDR3 nucleotide sequence: TGTGCCAGCAGCGATCGTAGCTATGAGCAGTTCTTC. The whole variable domain, filled in from reference TRBV7-8 and TRBJ2-1, reads GAGVSQSPRYKVAKRGQDVALRCDPISGHVSLFWYQQALGQGPEFLTYFQNEAQLDKSGLPSDRFFAERPEGSVSTLKIQRTQQEDSAVYLCASSDRSYEQFFGPGTRLTVL.

Of note for this clonotype: This could be a read error, since a much larger clone is one nucleotide away. The V call is TRBV5-1, the J call TRBJ2-1, with 12 positions matching TRBD1. This CDR3 region has 20 residues. Germline loops: CDR1 SGHRS, CDR2 YFSETQ. V dropped 0 bases and J dropped 2; count of bases not matched to a gene: 12. The CDR3 reads CASSLVPPGQGASPYNEQFF. The CDR3 bases are TGCGCCAGCAGCTTGGTCCCCCCGGGACAGGGGGCTAGCCCCTACAATGAGCAGTTCTTC. Full variable domain (missing parts from reference TRBV5-1 and TRBJ2-1): KAGVTQTPRYLIKTRGQQVTLSCSPISGHRSVSWYQQTPGQGLQFLFEYFSETQRNKGNFPGRFSGRQFSNSRSEMNVSTLELGDSALYLCASSLVPPGQGASPYNEQFFGPGTRLTVL.

This clonotype was seen a few times. A much larger clone sits a single nucleotide away, making a read error possible. The CDR3 end shows no conserved phenylalanine or tryptophan, and so a read error is likely. The rearrangement uses TRBV5-1 and TRBJ2-3, with 7 bases matching TRBD1. Germline CDR1 and CDR2: SGHRS and YFSETQ. The CDR3 totals 15 residues. V lost 6 bases to trimming and J lost 0 bases; unmatched junction nucleotides: 7. The DNA for the CDR3 is TGCGCCAGCACCATGGACAGGATCAGCACAGATACGCAGTATCTT. Encoded protein: CASTMDRISTDTQYL.

This clonotype has only a few counts. CDR3 DNA: TGTGCCAGCAGCCCACCTACAGGGCCCCTCACAGATACGCAGTATTTT. This translates into CASSPPTGPLTDTQYF. J is TRBJ2-3 and V is TRBV7-9, with D perhaps TRBD1 (6 bases). CDR3 size: 16 residues. In germline, CDR1 is SEHNR, CDR2 FQNEAQ (reference sequence). V was shortened by 5 bases and J by 2 bases, with 17 bases between the two germline ends.